One sample yielded the 28 T cell receptor beta chains listed below, sequenced in a study of T cell responses to AZD1222 COVID-19 vaccine. Data came from immunoSEQ multiplex PCR; TCRdb stores just in-frame clones and leaves some out. Among around 120,000 clones, just over 85% were seen once, and the ten largest hold 18%. Sequences were derived from peripheral blood, sampled on day 0 of MenACWY control vaccination. These receptors all stem from an adult in good health.

CDR3 nucleotides: TGCGCCAGCAGCTTAGGGAACGGCAGCTATGGCTACACCTTC. Translation gives CASSLGNGSYGYTF. This chain uses TRBV5-1 with TRBJ1-2; D gene uncertain. CDR1 is SGHRS and CDR2 is YFSETQ in the germline V gene. V lost 2 bases, J lost 4 bases, and 12 bases lay in between. The CDR3 runs 14 residues.

The V gene is TRBV3-1 (or the pseudogene TRBV3-2), the J gene TRBJ1-1, with unresolved D. Germline values: CDR1 LGHDT, CDR2 YNNKEL (reference sequence). The CDR3 extends over 13 amino acids. V was clipped by 4 bases and J by 4 bases, with 10 bases between them. The DNA of the CDR3 is TGTGCCAGCAGCCCCCGGACTCGCACTGAAGCTTTCTTT. As protein: CASSPRTRTEAFF.

The J gene is TRBJ2-2, the V gene TRBV5-1; a possible D gene is TRBD1 (5 bases). V dropped 6 bases and J dropped 0 bases, with 9 bases sitting between them. Germline V gene sequence: CDR1 SGHRS, CDR2 YFSETQ. CDR3 length: 14 amino acids. CDR3 sequence (DNA): TGCGCCAGCATAAGGGGCCCGAACACCGGGGAGCTGTTTTTT. The encoded protein is CASIRGPNTGELFF.

The chain couples TRBV5-1 to TRBJ2-5; the D gene is possibly TRBD2 (5 bases). V dropped 0 bases and J dropped 5 bases, with 11 bases sitting between them. This CDR3 has 14 amino acids. Germline CDR1 SGHRS, CDR2 YFSETQ. The CDR3 nucleotides read TGCGCCAGCAGCTTGGTGGCCGAGCGGGAGACCCAGTACTTC. It yields the protein CASSLVAERETQYF.

V is TRBV6-5 and J is TRBJ1-3, with unresolved D. The germline V gene has CDR1 MNHEY and CDR2 SVGAGI. This CDR3 has 13 amino acids. The V gene lost 5 bases and the J gene lost 3 bases, with 8 bases spanning the gap. The CDR3 loop is CASSPRLGNTIYF. The CDR3 nucleotides read TGTGCCAGCAGTCCACGTCTTGGAAACACCATATATTTT.

This chain uses TRBV27 with TRBJ1-1; tentative D call: TRBD1 (6 bases). CDR3 size: 15 residues. Germline V gene lookup returns CDR1 MNHEY and CDR2 SMNVEV (reference sequence). V was cut by 6 bases and J by 5 bases, with 19 bases left in between. This CDR3 is CASSPQNRGATEAFF. The CDR3 bases are TGTGCCAGCAGCCCGCAGAATCGGGGGGCGACTGAAGCTTTCTTT.

V usage is TRBV5-4 and J usage is TRBJ2-1; D gene ambiguous. The ends were cut back, 0 bases at V and 9 bases at J, with 13 bases in the middle. CDR3 size: 14 residues. Germline-derived CDR1 and CDR2 are SGHNT and YYREEE (reference sequence). The CDR3 DNA is TGTGCCAGCAGCTTGGAACTTGCGGCTAGTGAGCAGTTCTTC. Translating gives CASSLELAASEQFF. Full variable domain (rest looked up from reference TRBV5-4 and TRBJ2-1): ETGVTQSPTHLIKTRGQQVTLRCSSQSGHNTVSWYQQALGQGPQFIFQYYREEENGRGNFPPRFSGLQFPNYSSELNVNALELDDSALYLCASSLELAASEQFFGPGTRLTVL.

V usage is TRBV6-2 or TRBV6-3 and J usage is TRBJ2-7; a possible D gene is TRBD1 (6 bases). The ends were cut back, 5 bases at V and 0 bases at J, with 14 bases in the middle. The V gene's germline CDR1 is MNHEY and CDR2 SVGEGT. This CDR3 is 15 amino acids long. CDR3 sequence: CASSAIGTSSYEQYF. In DNA form, the CDR3 reads TGTGCCAGCAGTGCCATCGGGACAAGCTCCTACGAGCAGTACTTC.

The V and J genes are TRBV27 and TRBJ2-3; 11 bases are shared with TRBD2. V lost 4 bases and J lost 14; bases outside the gene matches: 8. Germline CDR1 and CDR2: MNHEY and SMNVEV (reference sequence). The CDR3 loop spans 13 amino acids. CDR3 bases: TGTGCCAGCAGTTCGAATAGCGGGAGGGCTTGGTATTTT. This sequence encodes CASSSNSGRAWYF.

This chain links TRBV9 with TRBJ2-7, with D maybe TRBD1 (5 bases). The CDR3 has 14 amino acids. From germline, CDR1 is SGDLS and CDR2 YYNGEE. Trimming stripped 1 base from V and 6 bases from J, with 14 bases between. DNA for the CDR3: TGTGCCAGCAGCGTACCCTTAAGGGGCGGCGAGCAGTACTTC. It yields the protein CASSVPLRGGEQYF.

In this sample, this clone turned up a few times. This chain connects TRBV5-4 to TRBJ2-7; 14 bases match TRBD2. V was clipped by 3 bases and J by 3 bases; unmatched bases: 8. This CDR3 comprises 17 residues. The germline V gene encodes CDR1 SGHNT and CDR2 YYREEE (reference sequence). DNA for the CDR3: TGTGCCAGCAGCTGGGATGGACTAGCGGGAGGAGGCTACGAGCAGTACTTC. It translates to CASSWDGLAGGGYEQYF.

This clone was recorded once. The V gene is TRBV6-6, the J gene TRBJ2-5; the match to TRBD1 covers 10 bases. V was clipped by 11 bases and J by 7 bases; unmatched bases: 10. CDR1 MNHNY and CDR2 SVGAGI come from the germline V gene (reference sequence). This CDR3 region has 13 residues. The CDR3 DNA reads TGTGCCGGACAGGGGGGCCGCCTGGCGACCCAGTACTTC. This encodes CAGQGGRLATQYF.

This clone is a singleton in its sample. The chain has TRBV6-5 and TRBJ1-3; 9 nucleotides line up with TRBD1. Trimming at V came to 4 bases and at J to 7 bases, leaving 8 bases not matched to a gene. CDR1 and CDR2 from the germline V gene are MNHEY and SVGAGI. CDR3 length: 15 amino acids. This CDR3 is CASSSGQGFSNTIYF. In nucleotides, the CDR3 is TGTGCCAGCAGTTCGGGACAGGGTTTCTCGAACACCATATATTTT.

V usage is TRBV3-1 (or the pseudogene TRBV3-2) and J usage is TRBJ2-1; TRBD2 matches at 11 bases. The V and J ends lost 4 bases and 4 bases, in that order; junction bases with no gene match: 9. The CDR3 has 17 residues. The germline V gene encodes CDR1 LGHDT and CDR2 YNNKEL (reference sequence). This CDR3 is CASSRRASGRPYNEQFF. The CDR3, as DNA: TGTGCCAGCAGCCGGAGAGCTAGCGGGAGGCCTTACAATGAGCAGTTCTTC.

The rearrangement links TRBV27 to TRBJ2-1; TRBD2 aligns across 10 bases. Germline V gene sequence: CDR1 MNHEY, CDR2 SMNVEV (reference sequence). The CDR3 contains 14 residues. V trimming: 10 bases; J trimming: 5 bases; junction bases outside the gene matches: 8. The CDR3 loop reads CATRGSGGDNEQFF. The CDR3 DNA sequence: TGTGCCACCCGCGGGAGCGGGGGGGACAATGAGCAGTTCTTC.

This chain joins TRBV27 and TRBJ1-4, with 9 nucleotides matching TRBD1. The trim removed 5 bases at V and 9 bases at J, leaving 10 bases unmatched. Per the germline V gene, CDR1 is MNHEY and CDR2 is SMNVEV (reference sequence). The CDR3 is 15 amino acids. DNA of the CDR3: TGTGCCAGCAGTGGACACAGGGGGCAGTTGAAAAAACTGTTTTTT. Translation: CASSGHRGQLKKLFF. Full variable domain (missing parts from reference TRBV27 and TRBJ1-4): EAQVTQNPRYLITVTGKKLTVTCSQNMNHEYMSWYRQDPGLGLRQIYYSMNVEVTDKGDVPEGYKVSRKEKRNFPLILESPSPNQTSLYFCASSGHRGQLKKLFFGSGTQLSVL.

V gene TRBV27 combines with J gene TRBJ1-4; possibly TRBD1 for D (5 bases). V gave up 6 bases and J gave up 5 bases, with 10 bases separating them. Germline V gene sequence: CDR1 MNHEY, CDR2 SMNVEV (reference sequence). The CDR3 is 13 residues long. The CDR3 here is CASSLRQNEKLFF. The CDR3 DNA reads as TGTGCCAGCAGCCTTCGACAGAATGAAAAACTGTTTTTT.

The chain carries TRBV3-1 (or the pseudogene TRBV3-2) and TRBJ2-5; 9 bases line up with TRBD2. This CDR3 contains 17 residues. Germline assignment: CDR1 LGHDT and CDR2 YNNKEL (reference sequence). The V and J ends lost 4 bases and 4 bases, in that order; junction bases with no gene match: 13. CDR3 in DNA: TGTGCCAGCAGCCTCAGACTAGCGGTCCTCACCCCAGAGACCCAGTACTTC. Protein sequence: CASSLRLAVLTPETQYF.

Concerning this clone: At one boundary the junction diverges from the germline segment, which might be a read error. The chain joins TRBV7-9 to TRBJ2-7, with a weak D call TRBD2 (5 bases). CDR3 size: 12 residues. CDR1 SEHNR and CDR2 FQNEAQ come from the germline V gene (reference sequence). CDR3 bases: TGTGCCAGCAGCCTAGCCCCTTACGAGCAGTACTTC. This gives the protein CASSLAPYEQYF.

The chain is built from TRBV7-9 and TRBJ2-3, with 7 bases fitting TRBD2. V lost 3 bases, J lost 4 bases, and 7 bases stayed unmatched. Germline values: CDR1 SEHNR, CDR2 FQNEAQ (reference sequence). CDR3 length: 15 residues. Here the CDR3 reads CASSLTSTKADTQYF. The CDR3 nucleotides read TGTGCCAGCAGCTTGACTAGCACTAAGGCAGATACGCAGTATTTT. Variable domain in full (rest from reference TRBV7-9 and TRBJ2-3): DTGVSQNPRHKITKRGQNVTFRCDPISEHNRLYWYRQTLGQGPEFLTYFQNEAQLEKSRLLSDRFSAERPKGSFSTLEIQRTEQGDSAMYLCASSLTSTKADTQYFGPGTRLTVL.

The V gene is TRBV5-1, the J gene TRBJ1-1, with a weak D call TRBD1 (5 bases). Trimming took off 4 bases at V and 9 bases at J, with 16 bases between the two ends. The CDR3 is 13 amino acids. Per the germline V gene, CDR1 is SGHRS and CDR2 is YFSETQ. The CDR3 coding sequence is TGCGCCAGCAGCCTGGAAGGCGGGGGAAAAGCTTTCTTT. Amino acids: CASSLEGGGKAFF.

The chain joins TRBV19 to TRBJ1-2; D is undetermined. The CDR3 covers 15 residues. Germline V gene data show CDR1 as LNHDA and CDR2 as SQIVND (reference sequence). V dropped 6 bases and J dropped 4 bases, with 18 bases sitting between them. CDR3 DNA: TGTGCCAGTAGGCCCAATTCTGGTAGCGGCTATGGCTACACCTTC. This sequence encodes CASRPNSGSGYGYTF.

The chain joins TRBV4-1 to TRBJ1-2; weak D call: TRBD1 (5 bases). V dropped 4 bases and J dropped 2 bases, with 14 bases sitting between them. CDR1 is MGHRA, CDR2 YSYEKL, per germline. The CDR3 sequence is 15 residues long. In DNA, the CDR3 is TGCGCCAGCAGCCCTACCGGGACGGCAAACTATGGCTACACCTTC. As protein: CASSPTGTANYGYTF.

This chain connects TRBV2 to TRBJ1-6; D possibly corresponds to TRBD1 (6 bases). CDR3 length: 15 amino acids. The germline gives CDR1 SNHLY, CDR2 FYNNEI. V lost 4 bases, J lost 7 bases, and 14 bases lay in between. The CDR3 sequence is CASSGQGPWNSPLHF. CDR3 nucleotide sequence: TGTGCCAGCAGTGGGCAGGGGCCGTGGAATTCACCCCTCCACTTT.

The V and J genes are TRBV29-1 and TRBJ1-1; TRBD1 agrees at 7 bases. This CDR3 comprises 13 residues. The J segment lost 4 bases and the V segment lost 6 bases, leaving 8 bases of the junction unmatched. The germline V gene encodes CDR1 SQVTM and CDR2 ANQGSEA. The CDR3, as DNA: TGCAGCGTCCAAACAGGGGTTGGCACTGAAGCTTTCTTT. It translates to CSVQTGVGTEAFF.

The chain carries TRBV2 and TRBJ2-7; D is unresolved. The CDR3 has 15 amino acids. Germline V CDR1 and CDR2: SNHLY, FYNNEI. Trimming removed 3 bases from V and 3 bases from J, with 15 bases in between. The CDR3 is CASSDWGSLRYEQYF. The CDR3, as DNA: TGTGCCAGCAGTGATTGGGGTTCCCTTCGCTACGAGCAGTACTTC. Drawing the rest from reference TRBV2 and TRBJ2-7, the complete variable domain is EPEVTQTPSHQVTQMGQEVILRCVPISNHLYFYWYRQILGQKVEFLVSFYNNEISEKSEIFDDQFSVERPDGSNFTLKIRSTKLEDSAMYFCASSDWGSLRYEQYFGPGTRLTVT.

The chain combines TRBV28 with TRBJ1-5; D is possibly TRBD1 (6 bases). This CDR3 region has 15 residues. The V and J ends lost 6 bases and 1 base respectively, with 13 bases between them. Germline V gives CDR1 MDHEN, CDR2 SYDVKM. The CDR3 region has the DNA TGTGCCAGCAGCTTGGGGGCTAGAAGCAATCAGCCCCAGCATTTT. Its protein product is CASSLGARSNQPQHF.

The chain links TRBV3-1 (or the pseudogene TRBV3-2) to TRBJ2-2; 7 nucleotides line up with TRBD2. Germline V gives CDR1 LGHDT, CDR2 YNNKEL (reference sequence). V lost 0 bases, J lost 6 bases, and 4 bases stayed unmatched. The CDR3 sequence is 15 residues long. The CDR3 sequence: CASSQDERGPGELFF. The CDR3 DNA sequence: TGTGCCAGCAGCCAAGATGAGCGGGGCCCCGGGGAGCTGTTTTTT.